The 17 T cell receptor beta chains given below trace back to one sample, sequenced in a study of vaccination and CD4 T cells after COVID-19. Treatment specified: roughly 10-day PBMC culture with coronavirus spike peptide pools or control peptides (ViraFEST assay). Sequenced with the Oncomine TCR Beta short-read assay was DNA taken from cultured CD4+ T cells. TCRdb redid the calling of the PCR reads with MiXCR, one entry per CDR3 protein. The sample carries approximately 20,000 distinct CDR3 sequences, about 40% recorded once. These TCRs are of unknown antigen specificity. The sample consisted of CD4+ T cells from blood, cultured in vitro, taken before SARS-CoV-2 vaccination. All receptors derive from a human donor who had recovered from COVID-19.

This rearrangement joins TRBV5-1 to TRBJ2-7; TRBD1 matches 7 bases. Trimming at V came to 0 bases and at J to 7 bases, leaving 1 base not matched to a gene. CDR3 length equals 12 residues. Germline CDR1 reads SGHRS; CDR2 reads YFSETQ. CDR3 region: CASSLEQGEQYF. CDR3 bases: TGCGCCAGCAGCTTGGAACAGGGGGAGCAGTACTTC.

This clonotype has just a few counts. This sequence joins TRBV6-1 and TRBJ2-2; no firm D call. The V gene lost 7 bases and the J gene lost 0 bases, with 9 bases spanning the gap. The CDR3 loop spans 14 amino acids. Germline V gene lookup returns CDR1 MNHNS and CDR2 SASEGT. The CDR3 loop is CASTGRSNTGELFF. The CDR3 coding sequence is TGTGCCAGCACCGGCCGCTCGAACACCGGGGAGCTGTTTTTT.

This clonotype has a handful of counts. The V gene is TRBV6-5, the J gene TRBJ1-5; no clear D gene. The germline gives CDR1 MNHEY, CDR2 SVGAGI. Trimming cost V 0 bases and J 5 bases, with 5 bases left between them. The CDR3 contains 13 residues. The CDR3 protein is CASSYSLDQPQHF. The CDR3 DNA reads as TGTGCCAGCAGTTACTCCTTAGATCAGCCCCAGCATTTT.

The chain recombines TRBV18 with TRBJ1-6; no clear D gene. Germline CDR1 is KGHSH and CDR2 is LQKENI. The CDR3 runs to 14 residues. The V end was cut by 2 bases, the J end by 13 bases, with 15 bases between. As DNA, the CDR3 is TGTGCCAGCTCACCAAGGGCGCAAGAAGGGCCCCTCCACTTT. Its protein is CASSPRAQEGPLHF.

The rearrangement links TRBV18 to TRBJ1-2, with a possible D match to TRBD1 (6 bases). This CDR3 is 14 amino acids long. Germline V lookup: CDR1 KGHSH, CDR2 LQKENI. V was clipped by 2 bases and J by 6 bases, with 13 bases between them. The DNA of the CDR3 is TGTGCCAGCTCACCAGAGATCAGGGACAATGGCTACACCTTC. It yields the protein CASSPEIRDNGYTF.

The sample holds a few counts of this clonotype. V usage is TRBV24-1 and J usage is TRBJ2-1, with TRBD1 matching over 7 bases. Germline V gene lookup returns CDR1 KGHDR and CDR2 SFDVKD. Trimming took 0 bases from V and 4 from J; bases not matched to a gene: 2. This CDR3 region has 15 residues. Here the CDR3 DNA reads TGTGCCACCAGTGATTTGCCGACAGGGTACAATGAGCAGTTCTTC. Its protein is CATSDLPTGYNEQFF.

The chain carries TRBV30 and TRBJ1-1; 8 nucleotides align to TRBD1. This CDR3 contains 13 residues. Per germline, CDR1 GTSNPN and CDR2 SVGIG (reference sequence). Losses at the gene ends were 4 bases for V and 2 bases for J; bases not matched to a gene: 3. CDR3 loop: CAWTGTGNTEAFF. In nucleotides, the CDR3 is TGTGCCTGGACCGGGACAGGAAACACTGAAGCTTTCTTT. Together with reference TRBV30 and TRBJ1-1, the CDR3 gives the full variable domain: SQTIHQWPATLVQPVGSPLSLECTVEGTSNPNLYWYRQAAGRGLQLLFYSVGIGQISSEVPQNLSASRPQDRQFILSSKKLLLSDSGFYLCAWTGTGNTEAFFGQGTRLTVV.

This chain links TRBV20-1 with TRBJ2-7; a weak D match, TRBD2 (5 bases). Germline loops: CDR1 DFQATT, CDR2 SNEGSKA (reference sequence). This CDR3 is built from 14 residues. V lost 6 bases to trimming and J lost 4 bases, with 19 bases between them. CDR3 in amino acids: CSANDPGPGYEQYF. In DNA form, the CDR3 reads TGCAGTGCCAACGACCCGGGTCCGGGGTACGAGCAGTACTTC.

The chain is built from TRBV6-1 and TRBJ2-1; D is tentatively TRBD1 or TRBD2 (5 bases each). The CDR3 extends over 16 amino acids. The V gene's germline CDR1 is MNHNS and CDR2 SASEGT. Trimming pared 4 bases from V and 0 bases from J, leaving 13 bases between. The CDR3 loop reads CASSVRGTYSYNEQFF. CDR3 bases: TGTGCCAGCAGTGTCAGAGGGACCTACTCCTACAATGAGCAGTTCTTC.

V and J are TRBV7-9 and TRBJ2-3; D ambiguous. The CDR3 contains 12 residues. Trimming took off 4 bases at V and 4 bases at J, with 6 bases between the two ends. The V gene's germline CDR1 is SEHNR and CDR2 FQNEAQ (reference sequence). This CDR3 reads CASSSGSDTQYF. Written as DNA, the CDR3 is TGTGCCAGCAGCTCTGGCTCAGATACGCAGTATTTT. The whole variable domain, remainder taken from reference TRBV7-9 and TRBJ2-3, is DTGVSQNPRHKITKRGQNVTFRCDPISEHNRLYWYRQTLGQGPEFLTYFQNEAQLEKSRLLSDRFSAERPKGSFSTLEIQRTEQGDSAMYLCASSSGSDTQYFGPGTRLTVL.

This clonotype was counted a few times. The chain links TRBV21-1 to TRBJ2-7; the D call of TRBD2 is as the table states it, not checked on the DNA. TRBV21-1 is deemed a pseudogene. The CDR3 contains 16 residues. The DNA of the CDR3 is TGTGCCAGCAATCTAGGACTAGCGGGAGTGGGCTACGAGCAGTACTTC. This codes for CASNLGLAGVGYEQYF.

In its sample, this clonotype was seen a few times. The chain links TRBV27 to TRBJ1-6; tentatively, D is TRBD1 (5 bases). Trimming took 6 bases from V and 7 from J, leaving 22 bases between them. Looked up from germline, CDR1 is MNHEY and CDR2 is SMNVEV (reference sequence). The CDR3 length is 17 residues. The CDR3 DNA sequence: TGTGCCAGCAGCTCTTATTTACTTGGGGGGTACAATTCACCCCTCCACTTT. It encodes CASSSYLLGGYNSPLHF.

There are a few counts of this clonotype. The gene calls are TRBV10-3 and TRBJ2-1, with 8 positions matching TRBD1. Germline V gene data show CDR1 as ENHRY and CDR2 as SYGVKD. Trimming cost V 2 bases and J 8 bases; bases outside gene matches: 8. This CDR3 spans 15 amino acids. CDR3 protein: CAISEPQGGQDEQFF. The CDR3 DNA reads as TGTGCCATCAGTGAGCCACAGGGGGGCCAGGATGAGCAGTTCTTC.

The gene calls are TRBV20-1 and TRBJ2-7; 7 positions agree with TRBD1. Trimming took 4 bases from V and 2 from J; bases not matched to a gene: 11. The germline CDR1 and CDR2 sequences are DFQATT and SNEGSKA (reference sequence). This CDR3 is 15 amino acids long. CDR3 DNA: TGCAGTGCTATACTAACAGGGGCTTCTACCTACGAGCAGTACTTC. Translated, it gives CSAILTGASTYEQYF.

This clonotype was found a few times. The chain uses TRBV19 and TRBJ1-2; perhaps TRBD1 as D (6 bases). This CDR3 region has 14 residues. V gave up 4 bases and J gave up 4 bases, with 13 bases separating them. Germline loops: CDR1 LNHDA, CDR2 SQIVND (reference sequence). The CDR3 DNA follows: TGTGCCAGTAGTAAGGCGGGGGCATCCTATGGCTACACCTTC. Its translation is CASSKAGASYGYTF.

J is TRBJ2-1 and V is TRBV5-4; D is ambiguous. Germline loops: CDR1 SGHNT, CDR2 YYREEE (reference sequence). V was pared by 4 bases and J by 4 bases, with 9 bases between. This CDR3 comprises 13 residues. The CDR3, as DNA: TGTGCCAGCAGCGCCTCCAGATACAATGAGCAGTTCTTC. It is translated as CASSASRYNEQFF.

The chain links TRBV7-2 to TRBJ2-1, with D possibly being TRBD2 (5 bases). CDR3 size: 15 residues. Germline CDR1 is SGHTA and CDR2 is FQGNSA. Trimming took off 0 bases at V and 4 bases at J, with 10 bases between the two ends. CDR3 residues: CASSLAYLAYNEQFF. CDR3 nucleotide sequence: TGTGCCAGCAGCTTAGCGTACCTAGCTTACAATGAGCAGTTCTTC.